The 2 T cell receptor beta chains given below trace back to one sample, sequenced in a study of CD8 T cells in ankylosing spondylitis. No antigens are known for them. MiXCR was run by TCRdb on the 5' RACE reads, yielding one entry per CDR3 protein. The table shows about 220,000 distinct CDR3 sequences, with around 19% occurring only once. Broader study findings: A TCR beta motif made of about 8 highly homologous variants seemed typical of ankylosing spondylitis blood.

Specimen: blood, either unsorted or a sorted T cell fraction (not recorded which). The source of these receptors is a male donor with ankylosing spondylitis.

This chain uses TRBV25-1 with TRBJ1-1; D perhaps matches TRBD1 (5 bases). Per the germline V gene, CDR1 is MGHDK and CDR2 is SYGVNS. CDR3 length equals 15 residues. V lost 0 bases and J 1 base, leaving 9 bases between the germline ends. The CDR3 nucleotides read TGTGCCAGCAGTGAATACGGGGGTGGGAACACTGAAGCTTTCTTT. Translated, it gives CASSEYGGGNTEAFF.

A few counts support this clonotype. The chain carries TRBV11-2 and TRBJ2-2; D is uncertain. Trimming pared 3 bases from V and 3 bases from J, leaving 5 bases between. Germline CDR1 reads SGHAT; CDR2 reads FQNNGV. CDR3 length: 13 amino acids. The CDR3 is CASSFSYTGELFF. The CDR3 coding sequence is TGTGCCAGCAGCTTCTCTTACACCGGGGAGCTGTTTTTT.